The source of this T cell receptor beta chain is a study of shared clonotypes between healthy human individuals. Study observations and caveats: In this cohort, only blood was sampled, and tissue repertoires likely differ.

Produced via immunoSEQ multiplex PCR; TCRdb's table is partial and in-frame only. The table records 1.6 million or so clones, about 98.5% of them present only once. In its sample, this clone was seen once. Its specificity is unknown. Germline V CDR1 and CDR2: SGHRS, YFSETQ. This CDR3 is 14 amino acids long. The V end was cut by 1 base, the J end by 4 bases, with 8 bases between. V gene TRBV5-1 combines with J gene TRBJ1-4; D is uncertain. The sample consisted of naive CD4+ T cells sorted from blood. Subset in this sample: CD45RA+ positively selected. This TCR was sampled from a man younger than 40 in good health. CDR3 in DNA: TGCGCCAGCAGCTTGACTCGGAATAATGAAAAACTGTTTTTT. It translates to CASSLTRNNEKLFF.